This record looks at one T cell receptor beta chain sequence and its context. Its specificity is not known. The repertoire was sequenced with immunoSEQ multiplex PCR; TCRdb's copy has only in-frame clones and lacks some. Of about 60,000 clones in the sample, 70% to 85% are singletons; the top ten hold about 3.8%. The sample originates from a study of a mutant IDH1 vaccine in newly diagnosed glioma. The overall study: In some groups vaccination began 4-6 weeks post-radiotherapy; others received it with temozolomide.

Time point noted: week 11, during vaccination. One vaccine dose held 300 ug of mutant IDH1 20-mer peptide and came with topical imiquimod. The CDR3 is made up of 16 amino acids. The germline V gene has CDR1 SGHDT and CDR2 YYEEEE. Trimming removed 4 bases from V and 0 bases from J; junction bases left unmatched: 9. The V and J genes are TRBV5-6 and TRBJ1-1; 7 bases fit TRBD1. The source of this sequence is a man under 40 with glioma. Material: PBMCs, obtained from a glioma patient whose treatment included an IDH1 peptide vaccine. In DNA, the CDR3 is TGTGCCAGCAGCGTTCCCGGGACAGCCATGAACACTGAAGCTTTCTTT. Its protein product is CASSVPGTAMNTEAFF.